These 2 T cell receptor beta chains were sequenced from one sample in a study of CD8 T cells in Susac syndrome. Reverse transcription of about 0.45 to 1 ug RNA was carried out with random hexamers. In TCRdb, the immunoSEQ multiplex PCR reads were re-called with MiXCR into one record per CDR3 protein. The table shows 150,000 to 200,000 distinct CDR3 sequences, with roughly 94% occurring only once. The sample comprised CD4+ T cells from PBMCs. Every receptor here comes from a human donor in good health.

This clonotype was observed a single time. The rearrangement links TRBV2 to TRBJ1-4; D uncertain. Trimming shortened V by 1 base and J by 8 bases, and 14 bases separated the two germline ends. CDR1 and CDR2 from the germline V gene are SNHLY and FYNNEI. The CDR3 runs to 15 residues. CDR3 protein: CASSEGQTQNEKLFF. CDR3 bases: TGTGCCAGCAGTGAAGGGCAGACCCAGAACGAAAAACTGTTTTTT. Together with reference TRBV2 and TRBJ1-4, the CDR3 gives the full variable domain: EPEVTQTPSHQVTQMGQEVILRCVPISNHLYFYWYRQILGQKVEFLVSFYNNEISEKSEIFDDQFSVERPDGSNFTLKIRSTKLEDSAMYFCASSEGQTQNEKLFFGSGTQLSVL.

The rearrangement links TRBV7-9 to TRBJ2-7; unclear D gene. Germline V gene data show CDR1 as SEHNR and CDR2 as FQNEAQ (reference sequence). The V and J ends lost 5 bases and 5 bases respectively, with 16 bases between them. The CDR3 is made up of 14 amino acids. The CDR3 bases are TGTGCCAGCAGCCCCCAATTCTCTTGGGACGAGCAGTACTTC. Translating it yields CASSPQFSWDEQYF.